The 28 T cell receptor beta chains given below trace back to one sample, sequenced in a study of T cells in Graves' hyperthyroidism and ophthalmopathy. TCR beta CDR3 regions were amplified from RNA. HTBI primers were employed in a first-round RT-PCR of the TCR CDR3. TCRdb re-analysed the multiplex PCR reads in MiXCR, keeping a single row per CDR3 protein. The sample consists of roughly 35,000 distinct CDR3 sequences, around 50% of them appearing once. Source material: blood. The source of these receptors is a woman aged 40 to 55 with Graves' ophthalmopathy.

By share, this clonotype counts as medium-sized. The chain carries TRBV29-1 and TRBJ1-2; D not resolved. The CDR3 has 13 amino acids. Germline V gives CDR1 SQVTM, CDR2 ANQGSEA. The V end lost 4 bases, the J end lost 2 bases, and 11 bases lay between the germline ends. As DNA, the CDR3 is TGCAGCGTTGGTAACACTAAAAACTATGGCTACACCTTC. It is translated as CSVGNTKNYGYTF. The full variable domain, with the rest looked up from reference TRBV29-1 and TRBJ1-2, is SAVISQKPSRDICQRGTSLTIQCQVDSQVTMMFWYRQQPGQSLTLIATANQGSEATYESGFVIDKFPISRPNLTFSTLTVSNMSPEDSSIYLCSVGNTKNYGYTFGSGTRLTVV.

In regard to this clonotype: No conserved phenylalanine or tryptophan is present at the end of the CDR3, so a read error is the likely explanation. Because the CDR3's place on the DNA is in doubt, the DNA is left out and the CDR3 is given as listed by TCRdb. The rearrangement uses TRBV10-3 and TRBJ1-6; TRBD1, the D gene given by the table, was not confirmed from the DNA. Termini included, the CDR3 measures 16 amino acids. Germline CDR1 ENHRY, CDR2 SYGVKD. This CDR3 reads CAIRSGQGAEASPLQS.

This clonotype occurred a few times. The chain employs TRBV28 and TRBJ1-3; D unclear. The CDR3 is made up of 15 amino acids. Trimming removed 3 bases from V and 1 base from J, with 10 bases in between. The germline V gene has CDR1 MDHEN and CDR2 SYDVKM. CDR3 loop: CASSFLGSSGNTIYF. CDR3 sequence (DNA): TGTGCCAGCAGTTTCTTAGGGTCTTCTGGAAACACCATATATTTT.

CDR3 in DNA: TGCAGCGCTCCTGGGGCTAGCGGGATTTCCTACGAGCAGTACTTC. Encoded protein: CSAPGASGISYEQYF. V usage is TRBV29-1 and J usage is TRBJ2-7, with 9 bases that match TRBD2. CDR1 and CDR2 from the germline V gene are SQVTM and ANQGSEA. V lost 7 bases to trimming and J lost 1 base; unmatched junction nucleotides: 11. The CDR3 contains 15 residues.

The chain combines TRBV2 with TRBJ2-6; maybe TRBD2 (5 bases). Trimming shortened V by 4 bases and J by 0 bases, and 10 bases separated the two germline ends. The CDR3 spans 16 residues. Per germline, CDR1 SNHLY and CDR2 FYNNEI. DNA for the CDR3: TGTGCCAGCAGTGGGACTGGGGACTCTGGGGCCAACGTCCTGACTTTC. This gives the protein CASSGTGDSGANVLTF.

Many counts were recorded for this clonotype. The chain carries TRBV11-3 and TRBJ2-7; TRBD1 is a possible D gene (5 bases). The CDR3 extends over 13 amino acids. Trimming left V 4 bases short and J 3 bases short, with 10 bases between. In germline, CDR1 is SGHNT, CDR2 YENEEA. The CDR3 is CASSSTDSYEQYF. CDR3 DNA: TGTGCCAGCAGCTCCACCGACAGCTACGAGCAGTACTTC.

This clonotype is medium-sized. The rearrangement uses TRBV7-6 and TRBJ2-3, with D perhaps TRBD1 (5 bases). The germline CDR1 and CDR2 sequences are SGHVS and FNYEAQ. Trimming left V 0 bases short and J 3 bases short, with 10 bases between. The CDR3 covers 15 residues. The CDR3 sequence: CASSLAQGWTDTQYF. The CDR3 nucleotides are TGTGCCAGCAGCTTAGCGCAGGGTTGGACAGATACGCAGTATTTT.

This chain connects TRBV20-1 to TRBJ1-1; D perhaps matches TRBD1 (5 bases). The CDR3 covers 13 residues. Deletions cut 2 bases from V and 6 bases from J, with 13 bases between. The germline CDR1 and CDR2 sequences are DFQATT and SNEGSKA (reference sequence). Here the CDR3 reads CSARRQGVAEAFF. CDR3 nucleotide sequence: TGCAGTGCTAGAAGGCAGGGAGTCGCTGAAGCTTTCTTT.

The sample holds a few counts of this clonotype. The rearrangement links TRBV19 to TRBJ1-5; D not certain. CDR1 and CDR2 (germline): LNHDA, SQIVND (reference sequence). Trimming took off 11 bases at V and 13 bases at J, with 24 bases between the two ends. The CDR3 covers 13 residues. CDR3 coding DNA: TGTGCCTGGAGTGTAAATCTTACCCCCGAACAGCATTTT. This translates into CAWSVNLTPEQHF.

At least ten counts were recorded for this clonotype. The chain has TRBV3-1 and TRBJ1-1; D remains unclear. V was pared by 1 base and J by 3 bases, with 3 bases between. The CDR3 runs to 12 residues. CDR1 is LGHDT, CDR2 YNNKEL, per germline (reference sequence). For the CDR3, the DNA is TGTGCCAGCAGCCAAGGGGACACTGAAGCTTTCTTT. The encoded protein is CASSQGDTEAFF.

This clonotype was detected only a few times. The chain recombines TRBV2 with TRBJ2-7; possibly TRBD1 for D (5 bases). This CDR3 has 14 residues. CDR1 and CDR2 from the germline V gene are SNHLY and FYNNEI. The V gene lost 8 bases and the J gene lost 6 bases, with 20 bases spanning the gap. The CDR3 DNA follows: TGTGCCAGCCAGGAGCAGGGCCCCTCTGGCGAGCAGTACTTC. This sequence encodes CASQEQGPSGEQYF.

The chain is built from TRBV10-3 and TRBJ2-1; D not certain. The CDR3 length is 12 residues. Trimming stripped 7 bases from V and 5 bases from J, with 9 bases between. Germline V lookup: CDR1 ENHRY, CDR2 SYGVKD. The CDR3 region has the DNA TGTGCCATCAAGAGTGATGACAATGAGCAGTTCTTC. Translating it yields CAIKSDDNEQFF.

This clonotype appeared once. The J gene is TRBJ2-3, the V gene TRBV20-1; 13 bases map to TRBD2. The CDR3 extends over 15 amino acids. CDR1 and CDR2 (germline): DFQATT, SNEGSKA (reference sequence). The V and J ends lost 4 bases and 11 bases, in that order; junction bases with no gene match: 12. The CDR3 DNA sequence: TGCAGTGCTAAGCTCGGGACTAGCGGGATGGACGAGCAGTATTTT. This translates into CSAKLGTSGMDEQYF.

This clonotype was recorded only once. J is TRBJ1-2 and V is TRBV6-4, with 10 bases that match TRBD1. The germline CDR1 and CDR2 sequences are MRHNA and SNTAGT. The CDR3 has 14 amino acids. J lost 8 bases, V lost 6 bases, and 9 bases had no gene match. CDR3 region: CASSATTGGLGYTF. CDR3 sequence (DNA): TGTGCCAGCAGCGCCACGACAGGGGGCTTGGGCTACACCTTC.

This clonotype has ten or more counts. This sequence joins TRBV6-6 and TRBJ2-5; 7 nucleotides align to TRBD2. There are 14 residues in the CDR3. V was clipped by 10 bases and J by 4 bases; unmatched bases: 12. Germline loops: CDR1 MNHNY, CDR2 SVGAGI (reference sequence). The CDR3 here is CATWGTTAGETQYF. The CDR3 DNA is TGTGCCACCTGGGGGACTACTGCGGGAGAGACCCAGTACTTC.

This clonotype was found a few times. The J gene is TRBJ1-5, the V gene TRBV30; maybe TRBD1 (6 bases). The V gene's germline CDR1 is GTSNPN and CDR2 SVGIG (reference sequence). Trimming took 2 bases from V and 6 from J, leaving 14 bases between them. The CDR3 extends over 14 amino acids. CDR3 protein: CAWSTSGVTQPQHF. DNA for the CDR3: TGTGCCTGGAGTACATCAGGGGTCACTCAGCCCCAGCATTTT.

The V gene is TRBV25-1, the J gene TRBJ2-2; D is perhaps TRBD1 (6 bases). Germline CDR1 is MGHDK and CDR2 is SYGVNS. This CDR3 spans 15 amino acids. The V gene lost 6 bases and the J gene lost 6 bases, with 17 bases spanning the gap. The CDR3 nucleotides read TGTGCCAGCAGCTTGCAACAGGGATCCTCCGGGGAGCTGTTTTTT. It is translated as CASSLQQGSSGELFF. Complete variable domain (other parts from reference TRBV25-1 and TRBJ2-2): EADIYQTPRYLVIGTGKKITLECSQTMGHDKMYWYQQDPGMELHLIHYSYGVNSTEKGDLSSESTVSRIRTEHFPLTLESARPSHTSQYLCASSLQQGSSGELFFGEGSRLTVL.

Many counts were recorded for this clonotype. A much larger clone differs by one base, so this may be a read error. CDR3 region: CASSLERGGRDAYEQYF. The CDR3 nucleotides read TGTGCCAGCAGCTTGGAGAGGGGGGGGAGGGATGCCTACGAGCAGTACTTC. The gene calls are TRBV7-9 and TRBJ2-7, with D possibly matching TRBD2 (7 bases). Trimming took 3 bases from V and 2 from J, leaving 20 bases between them. Germline V lookup: CDR1 SEHNR, CDR2 FQNEAQ (reference sequence). This CDR3 has 17 amino acids.

With respect to this clonotype: Relative to the germline gene, one junction end is altered; a read error may explain this. This sequence joins TRBV15 and TRBJ2-1; 13 positions agree with TRBD2. Germline assignment: CDR1 LNHNV and CDR2 YYDKDF (reference sequence). CDR3 size: 20 residues. The DNA for the CDR3 is TGTGCCACCAGTAGAGCGAGACTAGCGGGAGGTTTTAAGGCGCACAATGAGCAGTTCTTC. Protein: CATSRARLAGGFKAHNEQFF.

This chain links TRBV11-2 with TRBJ2-5; 12 bases line up with TRBD2. V shed 5 bases and J 4 bases; nucleotides not matched to a gene: 2. The CDR3 runs to 14 residues. Germline lookup yields CDR1 SGHAT and CDR2 FQNNGV. For the CDR3, the DNA is TGTGCCAGCAGCCAGACTAGCGGGAGAGAGACCCAGTACTTC. The encoded protein is CASSQTSGRETQYF.

V usage is TRBV29-1 and J usage is TRBJ2-5; D tentatively fits TRBD1 or TRBD2 (5 bases each). CDR3 size: 13 residues. The ends were cut back, 8 bases at V and 2 bases at J, with 15 bases in the middle. Germline assignment: CDR1 SQVTM and CDR2 ANQGSEA. CDR3 in amino acids: CSSTGTLQETQYF. The CDR3 region has the DNA TGCAGCTCAACCGGGACCCTACAAGAGACCCAGTACTTC.

V gene TRBV10-1 combines with J gene TRBJ2-3; TRBD1 matches at 11 bases. In germline, CDR1 is WNHNN, CDR2 SYGVQD (reference sequence). The CDR3 totals 16 residues. With 6 bases clipped from V and 4 bases from J, the junction kept 9 bases outside the gene matches. The CDR3 reads CASSYWDRGSSDTQYF. The CDR3 nucleotides are TGCGCCAGCAGCTACTGGGACAGGGGGTCGTCAGATACGCAGTATTTT.

This clonotype is labeled as medium-sized. The chain is built from TRBV15 and TRBJ1-5; 7 nucleotides agree with TRBD1. CDR3 size: 14 residues. Trimming removed 5 bases from V and 1 base from J; junction bases left unmatched: 2. The germline gives CDR1 LNHNV, CDR2 YYDKDF (reference sequence). CDR3 sequence (DNA): TGTGCCACCAGCGGGACAGCAAGCAATCAGCCCCAGCATTTT. Encoded protein: CATSGTASNQPQHF.

A remark on this clonotype: The junction does not match germline at one end; this may be a read error. CDR3: CASSLGTSGGVAGELFF. The CDR3 bases are TGTGCCAGCAGCTTGGGGACTAGCGGGGGGGTCGCCGGGGAGCTGTTCTTT. The chain employs TRBV5-4 and TRBJ2-2; 15 nucleotides align to TRBD2. The CDR3 length is 17 residues. Germline assignment: CDR1 SGHNT and CDR2 YYREEE (reference sequence). The whole variable domain, remainder taken from reference TRBV5-4 and TRBJ2-2, is ETGVTQSPTHLIKTRGQQVTLRCSSQSGHNTVSWYQQALGQGPQFIFQYYREEENGRGNFPPRFSGLQFPNYSSELNVNALELDDSALYLCASSLGTSGGVAGELFFGEGSRLTVL.

The table lists this clonotype with many counts. J is TRBJ2-2 and V is TRBV12-3 or TRBV12-4; TRBD1 matches 8 bases. Losses at the gene ends were 5 bases for V and 5 bases for J; bases not matched to a gene: 10. The CDR3 consists of 16 residues. As DNA, the CDR3 is TGTGCCAGCAGTCGATGGACAGGGATTAAGACCGGGGAGCTGTTTTTT. It translates to CASSRWTGIKTGELFF.

The chain is built from TRBV19 and TRBJ1-3; TRBD1 matches 8 bases. Germline V gives CDR1 LNHDA, CDR2 SQIVND (reference sequence). V lost 8 bases, J lost 0 bases, and 18 bases stayed unmatched. The CDR3 is 19 residues long. The CDR3 DNA reads as TGTGCCAGTTCATCCCCCGGGACAGGCGTTGTAAGCTCTGGAAACACCATATATTTT. This gives the protein CASSSPGTGVVSSGNTIYF.

J is TRBJ1-5 and V is TRBV2, with D tentatively TRBD1 (6 bases). Trimming removed 3 bases from V and 6 bases from J, with 21 bases in between. Per the germline V gene, CDR1 is SNHLY and CDR2 is FYNNEI. The CDR3 extends over 17 amino acids. CDR3 sequence: CASSELDGGGAGQPQHF. The CDR3 DNA reads as TGTGCCAGCAGTGAGTTGGATGGGGGGGGCGCAGGTCAGCCCCAGCATTTT. The full variable domain, in which reference TRBV2 and TRBJ1-5 provide the parts outside the CDR3, is EPEVTQTPSHQVTQMGQEVILRCVPISNHLYFYWYRQILGQKVEFLVSFYNNEISEKSEIFDDQFSVERPDGSNFTLKIRSTKLEDSAMYFCASSELDGGGAGQPQHFGDGTRLSIL.

Notes on this clonotype: A much more abundant neighbour one base away suggests this may be a read error. This chain joins TRBV25-1 and TRBJ1-2, with 11 bases that match TRBD1. The CDR3 contains 17 residues. With 5 bases clipped from V and 4 bases from J, the junction kept 12 bases outside the gene matches. Germline assignment: CDR1 MGHDK and CDR2 SYGVNS. CDR3 nucleotides: TGTGCCAGCAGTTCTAGGACAGGGGGCATGGGGGTCTATGGCTACACCTTC. Encoded protein: CASSSRTGGMGVYGYTF.